This paragraph reports one T cell receptor beta chain. Its antigen is not identified. This sample is part of a study of CD8 T cells in Susac syndrome. Study-wide points: As acknowledged by the study, its TCR sequencing and HLA analysis included a relatively small number of individuals.

CDR1 MDHEN and CDR2 SYDVKM come from the germline V gene. The CDR3 spans 15 residues. Trimming at V came to 6 bases and at J to 4 bases, leaving 8 bases not matched to a gene. About 0.5 to 1 ug RNA was reverse transcribed with random hexamers. By means of immunoSEQ multiplex PCR, TCR beta CDR3 spanning 54 Vbeta and 13 Jbeta underwent amplification. TCRdb re-analysed the immunoSEQ multiplex PCR reads in MiXCR, keeping a single row per CDR3 protein. The sample comprises about 180,000 distinct CDR3 sequences, approximately 95% of which are singletons, and about 0.15% rests with the top ten. CD8+ and CD4+ T cells from blood underwent TCR beta sequencing, which was carried out in a high-throughput format. FACS was used to enrich TEMRA cells, whereas the CD8+ and CD4+ T cells were obtained by negative isolation.

This clonotype was obtained from a human donor with multiple sclerosis. The sequenced sample consisted of CD8+ T cells from PBMCs. The V gene is TRBV28, the J gene TRBJ2-1; 8 positions agree with TRBD2. CDR3 coding DNA: TGTGCCAGCAGCCTGGAGCGGGAGTATTACAATGAGCAGTTCTTC. As protein: CASSLEREYYNEQFF.